These T cell receptor beta chains were read from a single sample in a study of blood T cell repertoires in COVID-19. Only in-frame clones appear in the TCRdb table, and some are missing; sequencing was by immunoSEQ multiplex PCR. The sample lists some 250,000 clones, approximately 84% occurring once. The sequencing input was peripheral blood. Receptor source: a woman aged 25-40 years who had recovered from COVID-19. Each CDR3 is given with its conserved first and last residue. The D gene is left open where the match is weak. Where a row states a size, it is once, few, many or the class of an expanded clone; other rows omit it.

TRBV6-6	TRBJ1-5	-	-	14	TGTGCCAGCACCGTCCCGGGGGGGACTCAGCCCCAGCATTTT	CASTVPGGTQPQHF
TRBV7-2	TRBJ2-1	-	TRBD1	15	TGTGCCAGCAGCTGGCCGGGACAGGGTTACAATGAGCAGTTCTTC	CASSWPGQGYNEQFF
TRBV3-1/TRBV3-2	TRBJ2-7	-	-	14	TGTGCCAGCAGCCAACAGGGTTTCCGCTCCGAGCAGTACTTC	CASSQQGFRSEQYF
TRBV6-6	TRBJ2-3	-	TRBD2	15	TGTGCCAGCAGATCGGGACTAGCGAGGTCAGATACGCAGTATTTT	CASRSGLARSDTQYF
TRBV7-2	TRBJ2-7	-	TRBD2	16	TGTGCCAGCAGCGACCCGGGGGGGATTAGCTCCTACGAGCAGTACTTC	CASSDPGGISSYEQYF
TRBV29-1	TRBJ2-3	-	TRBD2	15	TGCAGCGTTGGGGCGACTAGCGACCCCACAGATACGCAGTATTTT	CSVGATSDPTDTQYF
TRBV29-1	TRBJ2-1	-	TRBD2	15	TGCAGCGTTGAGAGGCGGGGGGGCTTGTACAATGAGCAGTTCTTC	CSVERRGGLYNEQFF
TRBV9	TRBJ2-3	-	-	12	TGTGCCAGCAGCCCTAACACAGATACGCAGTATTTT	CASSPNTDTQYF
TRBV7-2	TRBJ2-3	-	-	12	TGTGCCAGCAGCTTAGACAGAGATACGCAGTATTTT	CASSLDRDTQYF
TRBV29-1	TRBJ1-5	-	TRBD1	14	TGCAGCGTGGGGGAAGGGGGCGCGGGTCAGCCCCAGCATTTT	CSVGEGGAGQPQHF
TRBV6-6	TRBJ1-3	-	TRBD1	16	TGTGCCAGCAGTTACCGGCAGGGGGCAAGTGGAAACACCATATATTTT	CASSYRQGASGNTIYF
TRBV3-1/TRBV3-2	TRBJ2-7	-	-	12	TGTGCCAGCAGCCAAACCCGGTACGAGCAGTACTTC	CASSQTRYEQYF
TRBV5-5	TRBJ1-5	-	-	13	TGTGCCAGCAGCCCAGGGGTTTTTCAGCCCCAGCATTTT	CASSPGVFQPQHF
TRBV4-3	TRBJ2-5	-	TRBD1	14	TGCGCCAGCAGCCCCCGACAGGGCGAAGGGACCCAGTACTTC	CASSPRQGEGTQYF
TRBV7-6	TRBJ1-3	-	TRBD1	16	TGTGCCAGCAGCTTAGTGGGACAGAACTCTGGAAACACCATATATTTT	CASSLVGQNSGNTIYF
TRBV15	TRBJ2-1	-	-	15	TGTGCCACCAGCAGAGAGGGGGGGCCAGCCAATGAGCAGTTCTTC	CATSREGGPANEQFF
TRBV29-1	TRBJ2-2	once	-	12	TGCAGCGTTGAGGGGGGTGGCGGGGAGCTGTTTTTT	CSVEGGGGELFF
TRBV4-1	TRBJ2-7	few	TRBD2	14	TGCGCCAGCAGCCAAGATACTAGCGGGGGGGCCTATTTCTTC	CASSQDTSGGAYFF
TRBV5-1	TRBJ2-7	-	TRBD1	14	TGCGCCAGCAGCTTGGGACAGGGATACTACGAGCAGTACTTC	CASSLGQGYYEQYF
TRBV6-5	TRBJ2-1	-	TRBD2	14	TGTGCCAGCAGACCGGGACTAGCGGAGAATGAGCAGTTCTTC	CASRPGLAENEQFF
TRBV28	TRBJ1-5	few	-	12	TGTGCCAGCAGTCCGTTGGGCCAGCCCCAGCATTTT	CASSPLGQPQHF
TRBV19	TRBJ2-7	-	TRBD2	15	TGTGCCAGTAGTAACGAGAAGCGGGGGGACTACGAGCAGTACTTC	CASSNEKRGDYEQYF
TRBV5-1	TRBJ2-3	-	TRBD2	16	TGCGCCAGCAGCTTGGCCGGACTAGCGGGAACAGATACGCAGTATTTT	CASSLAGLAGTDTQYF
TRBV3-1/TRBV3-2	TRBJ2-1	-	TRBD2	16	TGTGCCAGCAGCCAATGGTCTAGCGGGGGGTACAATGAGCAGTTCTTC	CASSQWSSGGYNEQFF
TRBV5-4	TRBJ2-4	-	TRBD1	16	TGTGCCAGCAGCGGAGGGACAGGGGGCAGCAAAAACATTCAGTACTTC	CASSGGTGGSKNIQYF
TRBV21-1	TRBJ1-5	-	-	13	TGTGCCAGCAGCAGATATACGGATCAGCCCCAGCATTTT	CASSRYTDQPQHF
TRBV7-2	TRBJ2-3	-	-	17	TGTGCCAGCAGCTTATACTCCCGAGGGGAGGGCACAGATACGCAGTATTTT	CASSLYSRGEGTDTQYF
TRBV11-3	TRBJ2-2	-	-	12	TGTGCCAGCAGCTGGGGGGCCGGGGAGCTGTTTTTT	CASSWGAGELFF